This T cell receptor (beta chain) came from a study of persistence of HIV-infected CD4 T cells. The immunoSEQ assay was version 4, run in survey mode. The table came from immunoSEQ multiplex PCR; TCRdb's copy has only in-frame clones and leaves some out. The repertoire consists of some 13,000 clones, with less than 70% occurring once and the leading ten covering about 7.1%. Overlapping HIV-1 Gag 15-mer peptides at 0.85 to 1 ug per peptide per mL were used. CD4+ T cells upregulating both CD40 ligand and CD69 were sorted as responding cells. CD8-depleted PBMCs were stimulated about 19 hours with anti-CD28/CD49d costimulation, CD40-blocking antibody and enfuvirtide. Study-level findings and limits: Antigen-responding cells were enriched for degenerate expanded CDR3beta sequences.

As regards this clone: Antigen unknown.

The sample was CD4+ T cells sorted from PBMCs after approximately 19-hour stimulation, taken from a patient who received antiretroviral therapy. The TCR originated in an adult man with HIV who was CMV-seropositive.

The DNA of the CDR3 is TGTGCCAGCAGTTACCGGGGGGGGGCCAAAAACATTCAGTACTTC. This codes for CASSYRGGAKNIQYF. The chain recombines TRBV6-5 with TRBJ2-4; TRBD2 matches at 8 bases. This CDR3 is built from 15 residues. The trim removed 2 bases at V and 1 base at J, leaving 1 base unmatched. Germline assignment: CDR1 MNHEY and CDR2 SVGAGI.